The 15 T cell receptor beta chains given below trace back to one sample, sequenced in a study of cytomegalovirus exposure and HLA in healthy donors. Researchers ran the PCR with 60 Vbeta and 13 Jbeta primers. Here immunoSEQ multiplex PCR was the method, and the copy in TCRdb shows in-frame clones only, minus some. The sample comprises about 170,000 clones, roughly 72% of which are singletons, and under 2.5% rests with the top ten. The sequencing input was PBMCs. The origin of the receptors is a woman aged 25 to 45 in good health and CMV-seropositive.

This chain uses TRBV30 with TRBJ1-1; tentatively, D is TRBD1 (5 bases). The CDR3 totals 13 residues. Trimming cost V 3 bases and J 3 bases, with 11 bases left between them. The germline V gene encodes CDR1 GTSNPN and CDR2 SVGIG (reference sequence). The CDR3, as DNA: TGTGCCTGGAGACGGAGGGGTTACACTGAAGCTTTCTTT. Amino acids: CAWRRRGYTEAFF. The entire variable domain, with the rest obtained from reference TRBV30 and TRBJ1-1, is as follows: SQTIHQWPATLVQPVGSPLSLECTVEGTSNPNLYWYRQAAGRGLQLLFYSVGIGQISSEVPQNLSASRPQDRQFILSSKKLLLSDSGFYLCAWRRRGYTEAFFGQGTRLTVV.

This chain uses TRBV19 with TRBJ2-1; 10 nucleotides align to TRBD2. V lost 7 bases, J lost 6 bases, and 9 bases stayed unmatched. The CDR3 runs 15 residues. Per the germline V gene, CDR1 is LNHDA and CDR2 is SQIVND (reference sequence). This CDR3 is CASKSGRASPNEQFF. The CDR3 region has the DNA TGTGCCAGTAAGAGCGGGAGGGCCTCCCCCAATGAGCAGTTCTTC.

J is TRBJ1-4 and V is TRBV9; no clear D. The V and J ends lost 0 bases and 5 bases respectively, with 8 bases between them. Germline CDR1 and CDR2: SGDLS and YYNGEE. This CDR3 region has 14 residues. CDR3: CASSVGSGNEKLFF. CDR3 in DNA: TGTGCCAGCAGCGTAGGTTCGGGAAATGAAAAACTGTTTTTT. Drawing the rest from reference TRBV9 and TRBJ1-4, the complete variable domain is DSGVTQTPKHLITATGQRVTLRCSPRSGDLSVYWYQQSLDQGLQFLIQYYNGEERAKGNILERFSAQQFPDLHSELNLSSLELGDSALYFCASSVGSGNEKLFFGSGTQLSVL.

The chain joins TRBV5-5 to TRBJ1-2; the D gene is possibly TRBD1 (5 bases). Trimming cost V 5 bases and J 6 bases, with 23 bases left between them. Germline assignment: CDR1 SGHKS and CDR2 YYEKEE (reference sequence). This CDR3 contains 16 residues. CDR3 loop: CASRDPREGISHGYTF. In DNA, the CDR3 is TGTGCCAGCAGAGACCCTCGGGAGGGGATCAGTCATGGCTACACCTTC.

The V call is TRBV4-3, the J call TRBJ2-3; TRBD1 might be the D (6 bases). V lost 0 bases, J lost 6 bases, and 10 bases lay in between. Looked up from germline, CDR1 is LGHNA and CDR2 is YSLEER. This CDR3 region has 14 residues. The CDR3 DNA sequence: TGCGCCAGCAGCCAAGAGTGGCAGGGGGATACGCAGTATTTT. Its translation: CASSQEWQGDTQYF.

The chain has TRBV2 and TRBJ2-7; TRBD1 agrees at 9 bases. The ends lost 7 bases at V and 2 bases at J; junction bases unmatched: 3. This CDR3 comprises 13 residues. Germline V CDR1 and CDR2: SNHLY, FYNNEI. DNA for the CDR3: TGTGCCAGCAAGGGACAGGGTCCCTACGAGCAGTACTTC. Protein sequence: CASKGQGPYEQYF. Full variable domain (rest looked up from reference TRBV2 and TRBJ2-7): EPEVTQTPSHQVTQMGQEVILRCVPISNHLYFYWYRQILGQKVEFLVSFYNNEISEKSEIFDDQFSVERPDGSNFTLKIRSTKLEDSAMYFCASKGQGPYEQYFGPGTRLTVT.

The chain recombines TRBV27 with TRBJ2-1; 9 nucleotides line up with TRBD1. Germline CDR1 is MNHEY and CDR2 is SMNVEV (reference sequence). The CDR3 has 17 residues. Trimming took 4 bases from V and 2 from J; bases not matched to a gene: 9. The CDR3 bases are TGTGCCAGCAGTTACCCCCCGAGGACAGGGGCCTACAATGAGCAGTTCTTC. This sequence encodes CASSYPPRTGAYNEQFF.

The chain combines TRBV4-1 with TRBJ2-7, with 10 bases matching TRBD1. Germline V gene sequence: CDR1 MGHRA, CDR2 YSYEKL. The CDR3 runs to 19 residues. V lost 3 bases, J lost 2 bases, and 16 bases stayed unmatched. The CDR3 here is CASSHGARDGTGDTYEQYF. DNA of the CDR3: TGCGCCAGCAGCCACGGGGCGCGAGACGGGACAGGGGATACCTACGAGCAGTACTTC.

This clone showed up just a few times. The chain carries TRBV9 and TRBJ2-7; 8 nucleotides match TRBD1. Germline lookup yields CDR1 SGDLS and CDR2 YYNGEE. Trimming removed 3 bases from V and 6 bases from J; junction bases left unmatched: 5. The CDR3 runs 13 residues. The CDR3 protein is CASSAGDRLEQYF. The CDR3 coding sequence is TGTGCCAGCAGCGCCGGGGACAGGCTCGAGCAGTACTTC.

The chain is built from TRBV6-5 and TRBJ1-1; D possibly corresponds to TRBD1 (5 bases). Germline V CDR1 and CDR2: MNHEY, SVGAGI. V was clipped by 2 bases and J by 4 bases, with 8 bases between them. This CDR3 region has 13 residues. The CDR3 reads CASSYVGRTEAFF. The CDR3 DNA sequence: TGTGCCAGCAGTTACGTGGGGCGCACTGAAGCTTTCTTT.

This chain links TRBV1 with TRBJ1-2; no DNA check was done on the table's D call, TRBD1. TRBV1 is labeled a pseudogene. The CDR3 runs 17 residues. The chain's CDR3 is CTSSQVCRDRTNYGYTF. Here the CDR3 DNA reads TGCACCAGCAGCCAAGTCTGTCGGGACAGAACTAACTATGGCTACACCTTC.

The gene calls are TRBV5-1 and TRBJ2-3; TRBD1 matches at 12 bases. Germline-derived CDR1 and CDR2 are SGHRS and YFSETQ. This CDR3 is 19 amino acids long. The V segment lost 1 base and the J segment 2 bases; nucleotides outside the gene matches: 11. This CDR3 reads CASSLRPGQGARLTDTQYF. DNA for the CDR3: TGCGCCAGCAGCTTGCGACCGGGACAGGGGGCGCGACTCACAGATACGCAGTATTTT.

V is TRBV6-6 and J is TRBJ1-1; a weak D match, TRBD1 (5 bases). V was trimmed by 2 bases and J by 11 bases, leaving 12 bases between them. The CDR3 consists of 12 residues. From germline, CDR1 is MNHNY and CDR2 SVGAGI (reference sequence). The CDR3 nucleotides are TGTGCCAGCAGTTACCAGGGTTCTGGTGCTTTCTTT. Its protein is CASSYQGSGAFF.

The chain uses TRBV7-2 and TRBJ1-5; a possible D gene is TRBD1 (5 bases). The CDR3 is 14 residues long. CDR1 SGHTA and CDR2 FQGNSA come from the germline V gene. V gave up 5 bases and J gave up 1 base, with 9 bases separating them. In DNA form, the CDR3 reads TGTGCCAGCAGCCGAGACAGAAGCAATCAGCCCCAGCATTTT. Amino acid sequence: CASSRDRSNQPQHF.

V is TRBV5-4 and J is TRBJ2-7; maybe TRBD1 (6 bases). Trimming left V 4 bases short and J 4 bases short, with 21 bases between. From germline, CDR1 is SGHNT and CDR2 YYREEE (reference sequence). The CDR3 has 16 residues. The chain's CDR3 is CASSHFRDILTYEQYF. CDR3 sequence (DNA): TGTGCCAGCAGCCATTTCCGGGACATTCTGACATACGAGCAGTACTTC.